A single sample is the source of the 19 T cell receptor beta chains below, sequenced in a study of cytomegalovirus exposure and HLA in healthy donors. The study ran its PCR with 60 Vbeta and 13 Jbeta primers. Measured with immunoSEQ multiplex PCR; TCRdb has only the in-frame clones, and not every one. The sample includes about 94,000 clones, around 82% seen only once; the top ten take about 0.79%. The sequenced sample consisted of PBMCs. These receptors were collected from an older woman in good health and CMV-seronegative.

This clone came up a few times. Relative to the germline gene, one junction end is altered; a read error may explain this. Here the CDR3 reads CASSQIAGQRLDF. CDR3 in DNA: TGTGCCAGCAGCCAGATAGCGGGACAGCGGTTGGACTTC. The rearrangement joins TRBV14 to TRBJ2-4, with D perhaps matching TRBD2 (8 bases). The CDR3 has 13 amino acids. Germline CDR1 and CDR2: SGHDN and FVKESK.

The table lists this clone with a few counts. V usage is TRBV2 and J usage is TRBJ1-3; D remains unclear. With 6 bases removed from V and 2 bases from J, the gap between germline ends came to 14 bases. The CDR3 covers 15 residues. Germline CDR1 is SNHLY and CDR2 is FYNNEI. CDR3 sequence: CASSPRGGTGNTIYF. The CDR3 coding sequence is TGTGCCAGCAGCCCCCGGGGTGGTACTGGAAACACCATATATTTT.

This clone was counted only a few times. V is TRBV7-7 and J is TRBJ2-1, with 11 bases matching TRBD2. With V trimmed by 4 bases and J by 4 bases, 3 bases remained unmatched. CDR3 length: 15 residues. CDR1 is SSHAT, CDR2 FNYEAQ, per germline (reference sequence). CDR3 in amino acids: CASSSGTSGYNEQFF. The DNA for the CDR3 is TGTGCCAGCAGCTCCGGGACTAGCGGATACAATGAGCAGTTCTTC.

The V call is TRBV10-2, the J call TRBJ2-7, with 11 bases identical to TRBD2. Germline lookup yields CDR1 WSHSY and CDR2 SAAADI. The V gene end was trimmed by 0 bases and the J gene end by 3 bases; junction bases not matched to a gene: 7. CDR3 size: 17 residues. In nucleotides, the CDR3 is TGCGCCAGCAGTGAGTCTCTAGCGGGGGGCCTATTCTACGAGCAGTACTTC. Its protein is CASSESLAGGLFYEQYF.

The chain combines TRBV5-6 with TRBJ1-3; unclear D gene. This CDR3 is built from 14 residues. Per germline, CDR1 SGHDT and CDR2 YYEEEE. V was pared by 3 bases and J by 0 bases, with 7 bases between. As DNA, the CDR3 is TGTGCCAGCAGCTACCCGGGCTCTGGAAACACCATATATTTT. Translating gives CASSYPGSGNTIYF.

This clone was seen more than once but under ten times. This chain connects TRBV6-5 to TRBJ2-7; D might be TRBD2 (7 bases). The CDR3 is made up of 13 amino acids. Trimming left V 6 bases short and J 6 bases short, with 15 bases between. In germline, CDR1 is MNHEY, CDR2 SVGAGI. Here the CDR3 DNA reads TGTGCCAGCAGCAACCAGGGGAGGGGCGAGCAGTACTTC. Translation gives CASSNQGRGEQYF.

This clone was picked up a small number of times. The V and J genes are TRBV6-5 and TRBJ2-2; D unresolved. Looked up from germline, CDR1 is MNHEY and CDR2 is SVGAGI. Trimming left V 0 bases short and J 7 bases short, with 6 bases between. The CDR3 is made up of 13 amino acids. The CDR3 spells CASSYSPFGELFF. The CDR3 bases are TGTGCCAGCAGTTACTCCCCGTTCGGGGAGCTGTTTTTT.

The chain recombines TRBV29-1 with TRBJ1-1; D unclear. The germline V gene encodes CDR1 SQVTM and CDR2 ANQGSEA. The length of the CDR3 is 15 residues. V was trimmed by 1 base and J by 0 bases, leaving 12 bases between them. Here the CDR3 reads CSVEVRGRVNTEAFF. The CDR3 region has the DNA TGCAGCGTTGAAGTTCGCGGCAGAGTGAACACTGAAGCTTTCTTT.

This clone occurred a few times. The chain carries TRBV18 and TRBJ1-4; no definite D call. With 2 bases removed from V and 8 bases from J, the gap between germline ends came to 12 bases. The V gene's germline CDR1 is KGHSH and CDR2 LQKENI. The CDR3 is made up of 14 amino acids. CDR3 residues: CASSPRGNEEKLFF. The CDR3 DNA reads TGTGCCAGCTCACCAAGAGGTAATGAAGAAAAACTGTTTTTT.

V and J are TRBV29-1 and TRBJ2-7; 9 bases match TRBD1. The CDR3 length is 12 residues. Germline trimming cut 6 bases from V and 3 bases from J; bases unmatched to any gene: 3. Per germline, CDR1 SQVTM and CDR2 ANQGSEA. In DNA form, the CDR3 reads TGCAGCGTCGCGACAGGGGGCTACGAGCAGTACTTC. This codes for CSVATGGYEQYF.

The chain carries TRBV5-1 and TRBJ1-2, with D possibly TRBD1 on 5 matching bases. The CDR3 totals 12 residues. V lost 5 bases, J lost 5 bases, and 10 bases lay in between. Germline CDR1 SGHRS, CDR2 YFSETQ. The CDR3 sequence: CASRSGEYGYTF. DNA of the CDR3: TGCGCCAGCAGGTCGGGGGAGTATGGCTACACCTTC.

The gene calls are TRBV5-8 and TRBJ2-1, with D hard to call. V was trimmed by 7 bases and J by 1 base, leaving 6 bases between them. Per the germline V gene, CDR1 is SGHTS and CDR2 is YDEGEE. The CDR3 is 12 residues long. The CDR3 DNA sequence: TGTGCCAGCCGGAGTTCCTACAATGAGCAGTTCTTC. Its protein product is CASRSSYNEQFF. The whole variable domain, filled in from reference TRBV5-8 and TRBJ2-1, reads EAGVTQSPTHLIKTRGQQATLRCSPISGHTSVYWYQQALGLGLQFLLWYDEGEERNRGNFPPRFSGRQFPNYSSELNVNALELEDSALYLCASRSSYNEQFFGPGTRLTVL.

CDR3 in amino acids: CASSYTGQIYNEQFF. The DNA of the CDR3 is TGTGCCAGCAGTTACACGGGACAGATCTACAATGAGCAGTTCTTC. This rearrangement joins TRBV6-5 to TRBJ2-1, with 7 bases fitting TRBD1. The V and J ends lost 2 bases and 3 bases, in that order; junction bases with no gene match: 4. Looked up from germline, CDR1 is MNHEY and CDR2 is SVGAGI. The CDR3 is 15 residues long.

This CDR3 is CSVVGRVSTDTQYF. Here the CDR3 DNA reads TGCAGCGTTGTAGGGCGGGTGAGCACAGATACGCAGTATTTT. This chain connects TRBV29-1 to TRBJ2-3, with a weak D call TRBD2 (5 bases). Germline values: CDR1 SQVTM, CDR2 ANQGSEA. This CDR3 has 14 amino acids. Trimming stripped 4 bases from V and 0 bases from J, with 11 bases between.

This CDR3 reads CASSPQVGADYGYTF. CDR3 nucleotide sequence: TGTGCCAGCAGTCCTCAGGTTGGGGCGGACTATGGCTACACCTTC. The J gene is TRBJ1-2, the V gene TRBV28; D perhaps matches TRBD1 (5 bases). This CDR3 spans 15 amino acids. The V and J ends lost 5 bases and 3 bases respectively, with 16 bases between them. CDR1 MDHEN and CDR2 SYDVKM come from the germline V gene.

DNA for the CDR3: TGTGCCAGCAGCAGGGGAACAGGGAACACCGGGGAGCTGTTTTTT. It yields the protein CASSRGTGNTGELFF. The chain has TRBV7-9 and TRBJ2-2; D is perhaps TRBD1 (5 bases). The germline gives CDR1 SEHNR, CDR2 FQNEAQ (reference sequence). The CDR3 extends over 15 amino acids. V was clipped by 5 bases and J by 1 base, with 11 bases between them.

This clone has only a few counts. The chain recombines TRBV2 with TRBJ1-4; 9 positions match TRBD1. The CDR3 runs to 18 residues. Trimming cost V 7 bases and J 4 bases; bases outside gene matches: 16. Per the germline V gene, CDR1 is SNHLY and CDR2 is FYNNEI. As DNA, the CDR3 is TGTGCCAGCATGGTCCTCGGGACAGGGACGAGCTATAATGAAAAACTGTTTTTT. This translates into CASMVLGTGTSYNEKLFF.

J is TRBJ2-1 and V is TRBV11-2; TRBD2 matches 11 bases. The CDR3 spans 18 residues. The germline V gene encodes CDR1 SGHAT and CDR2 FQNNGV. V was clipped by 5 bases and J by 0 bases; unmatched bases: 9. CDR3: CASSELAGVKSSYNEQFF. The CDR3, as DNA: TGTGCCAGCAGCGAACTAGCGGGGGTTAAGAGCTCCTACAATGAGCAGTTCTTC.

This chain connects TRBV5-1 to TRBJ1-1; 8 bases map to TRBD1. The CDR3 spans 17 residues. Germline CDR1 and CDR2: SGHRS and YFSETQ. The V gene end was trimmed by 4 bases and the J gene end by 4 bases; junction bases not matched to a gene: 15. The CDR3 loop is CASSPRTGISSLTEAFF. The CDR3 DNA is TGCGCCAGCAGCCCCCGGACAGGGATATCGTCTCTCACTGAAGCTTTCTTT.